A selection of T cell receptor beta chains follows, all from one sample in a study of T cells after yellow fever vaccination. MiXCR was run by TCRdb on the 5' RACE reads, yielding one entry per CDR3 protein. Altogether 300,000 to 350,000 distinct CDR3 sequences are present, 4% to 5.5% being singletons, with the ten largest covering just under 20%. Specimen: PBMCs, collected 15 days after the yellow fever booster vaccination. The receptors originated from a man between 18 and 35 years old who received the YFV17D yellow fever vaccine. The CDR3 runs from the conserved cysteine through the conserved F or W. The order of the fields is D gene, clone size, V gene, J gene, CDR3 DNA, CDR3 protein. D genes are given only for firm matches. Some rows have no size entry. The others give once, few or many, or a class for an expanded clone.

>NA|many|TRBV20-1|TRBJ2-5
TGCAGTGGGAGAAAAGAGACCCAGTACTTC
CSGRKETQYF
>TRBD1|few|TRBV6-6|TRBJ2-1
TGTGCCAGCAAGGACAGGGGGGCCATCAATGAGCAGTTCTTC
CASKDRGAINEQFF
>NA|many|TRBV4-2|TRBJ2-2
TGTGCCAGCAGCCAAACCTCCGGCACCGGGGAGCTGTTTTTT
CASSQTSGTGELFF
>NA|NA|TRBV7-2|TRBJ2-3
TGTGCCAGCAGTCCTCTGGGGGGGCCTGTCTCGGATACGCAGTATTTT
CASSPLGGPVSDTQYF
>TRBD1|many|TRBV2|TRBJ1-1
TGTGCCAGCAGCGAGGACAGGACCACTGAAGCTTTCTTT
CASSEDRTTEAFF
>NA|many|TRBV27|TRBJ2-5
TGTGCCAGCAGTTTATTCGGCGGGGTTGAGACCCAGTACTTC
CASSLFGGVETQYF
>TRBD2|NA|TRBV7-2|TRBJ2-5
TGTGCCAGCAGCCTCGCGGGGGGGCCGAAGACCCAGTACTTC
CASSLAGGPKTQYF
>NA|few|TRBV28|TRBJ1-5
TGTGCCAGCAGTTCCCCTTCGAGGTCGGTGCGGCAGCCCCAGCATTTT
CASSSPSRSVRQPQHF
>NA|few|TRBV4-2|TRBJ2-3
TGTGCCAGCAGCCAAGGGAGGGGCACAGATACGCAGTATTTT
CASSQGRGTDTQYF
>NA|NA|TRBV20-1|TRBJ2-6
TGCAGTGCAATTGCGGATCGCTCTGGGGCCAACGTCCTGACTTTC
CSAIADRSGANVLTF
>TRBD2|many|TRBV12-3/TRBV12-4|TRBJ2-7
TGTGCCAGCAGTTTGCCCCCTGGACTAGCGGGGGTGTCCTCCTACGAGCAGTACTTC
CASSLPPGLAGVSSYEQYF
>TRBD2|few|TRBV12-3/TRBV12-4|TRBJ2-1
TGTGCCAGCAGCTGGGGTAGCGGGGCGATGGATGAGCAGTTCTTC
CASSWGSGAMDEQFF